A selection of T cell receptor beta chains follows, all from one sample in a study of CD8 T cells in Susac syndrome. TCRdb called the immunoSEQ multiplex PCR reads again in MiXCR, with one record for every CDR3 protein. The repertoire consists of 150,000 or so distinct CDR3 sequences, with 80% to 95% occurring once and the leading ten covering more than 0.11%. The sequenced sample was CD4+ T cells from PBMCs. The receptor set was obtained from a human donor in good health. CDR3s include the opening cysteine and the closing phenylalanine or tryptophan.

V: TRBV5-1
J: TRBJ1-5
CDR3: CASSQTGAPNQPQHF

V: TRBV12-3/TRBV12-4
J: TRBJ2-1
CDR3: CASNLPGPDNEQFF

V: TRBV15
J: TRBJ2-3
CDR3: CATSRGGQITDTQYF

V: TRBV28
J: TRBJ1-2
CDR3: CASSPSGYGYTF

V: TRBV3-1
J: TRBJ2-3
CDR3: CASNLRGGDTQYF

V: TRBV5-1
J: TRBJ2-7
CDR3: CASSSRDRGYEQYF

V: TRBV20-1
J: TRBJ1-6
CDR3: CSARGTGDSPLHF

V: TRBV29-1
J: TRBJ2-1
CDR3: CSVERLAGVNEQFF

V: TRBV10-1
J: TRBJ1-1
CDR3: CASGRTGEGEAFF

V: TRBV4-2
J: TRBJ1-2
CDR3: CASSQDVSGDYGYTF

V: TRBV15
J: TRBJ2-5
CDR3: CATSRSRTEETQYF

V: TRBV7-2
J: TRBJ1-6
CDR3: CASSFFPSDVSYSPLHF

V: TRBV6-1
J: TRBJ1-1
CDR3: CASSEDRGDTEAFF

V: TRBV7-6
J: TRBJ1-1
CDR3: CASSPIKGGNTEAFF

V: TRBV27
J: TRBJ2-4
CDR3: CASSLVQVGAIQYF

V: TRBV24-1
J: TRBJ2-7
CDR3: CATSDFRPGENEQYF

V: TRBV20-1
J: TRBJ1-2
CDR3: CSGDNYGYTF

V: TRBV19
J: TRBJ2-2
CDR3: CASSGQGGYTGELFF

V: TRBV18
J: TRBJ1-1
CDR3: CASTTVGTEAFF

V: TRBV29-1
J: TRBJ1-1
CDR3: CSVEGTAMNTEAFF

V: TRBV6-5
J: TRBJ1-3
CDR3: CASSYSTDSMGNTIYF

V: TRBV20-1
J: TRBJ1-3
CDR3: CSARSWGAGNTIYF

V: TRBV5-1
J: TRBJ1-3
CDR3: CASSLGSSQNTIYF

V: TRBV20-1
J: TRBJ1-4
CDR3: CSAGTVNWNEKLFF

V: TRBV5-6
J: TRBJ2-1
CDR3: CASSSGLAGGHQQFF

V: TRBV7-2
J: TRBJ2-3
CDR3: CASSLASSTDTQYF

V: TRBV3-1
J: TRBJ2-1
CDR3: CASSQGRGYEQFF

V: TRBV6-5
J: TRBJ2-5
CDR3: CASSYSNTRPQETQYF

V: TRBV15
J: TRBJ2-3
CDR3: CATSSGGGAPDTQYF

V: TRBV10-2
J: TRBJ1-6
CDR3: CASKISPTGTGGSPLHF

V: TRBV10-3
J: TRBJ2-2
CDR3: CAIRPSLAGGTGELFF

V: TRBV7-2
J: TRBJ1-6
CDR3: CASSPGIHNSPLHF

V: TRBV4-1
J: TRBJ2-1
CDR3: CASSRYDATGTSDEQFF

V: TRBV10-3
J: TRBJ1-1
CDR3: CAISELGMNTEAFF

V: TRBV19
J: TRBJ1-5
CDR3: CASSVTGVSNQPQHF

V: TRBV5-1
J: TRBJ2-2
CDR3: CASSLRTGGDTGELFF

V: TRBV12-3/TRBV12-4
J: TRBJ1-1
CDR3: CASSLQRSATEAFF

V: TRBV18
J: TRBJ2-3
CDR3: CASSPSRTDTQYF

V: TRBV20-1
J: TRBJ2-7
CDR3: CSARGREPPYEQYF

V: TRBV6-6
J: TRBJ1-2
CDR3: CASRGTGEGYTF

V: TRBV9
J: TRBJ1-2
CDR3: CASSATGGAYYGYTF

V: TRBV4-1
J: TRBJ2-7
CDR3: CASSLSGGEYEQYF